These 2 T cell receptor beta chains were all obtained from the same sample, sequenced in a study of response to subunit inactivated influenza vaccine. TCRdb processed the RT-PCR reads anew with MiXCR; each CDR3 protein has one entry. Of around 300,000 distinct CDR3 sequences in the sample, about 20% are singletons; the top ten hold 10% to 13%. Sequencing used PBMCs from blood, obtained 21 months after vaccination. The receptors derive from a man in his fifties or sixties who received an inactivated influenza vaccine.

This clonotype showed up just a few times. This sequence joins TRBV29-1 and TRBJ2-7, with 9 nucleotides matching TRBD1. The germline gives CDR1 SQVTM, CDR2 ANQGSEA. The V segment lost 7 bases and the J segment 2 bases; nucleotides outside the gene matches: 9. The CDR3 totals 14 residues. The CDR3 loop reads CSASGTGTTYEQYF. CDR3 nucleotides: TGCAGCGCCTCTGGGACAGGGACTACCTACGAGCAGTACTTC.

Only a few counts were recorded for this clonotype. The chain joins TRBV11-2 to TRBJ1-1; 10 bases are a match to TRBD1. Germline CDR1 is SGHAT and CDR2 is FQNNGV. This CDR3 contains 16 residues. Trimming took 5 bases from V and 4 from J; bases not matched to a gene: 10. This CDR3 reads CASSPEGQGWGTEAFF. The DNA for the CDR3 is TGTGCCAGCAGCCCCGAGGGACAGGGGTGGGGCACTGAAGCTTTCTTT.